The clone carrying this TCR beta chain was counted a few times. Other nucleotide sequences in the sample specify the same CDR3. TCRdb's table, derived via immunoSEQ multiplex PCR, lists solely in-frame clones and lacks some. The data show tens of thousands of clones, 80% to 90% seen once. This sample stems from a study of T cell responses to AZD1222 COVID-19 vaccine. Germline assignment: CDR1 SGHTA and CDR2 FQGTGA. V was clipped by 3 bases and J by 1 base; unmatched bases: 2. This CDR3 is 15 amino acids long. This specimen was peripheral blood, taken on day 0 of AZD1222 vaccination. This chain connects TRBV7-3 to TRBJ2-2; 7 bases map to TRBD1. The TCR sequence derives from an adult in good health. In DNA, the CDR3 is TGTGCCAGCAGCTTGGGGGACAGGAACACCGGGGAGCTGTTTTTT. Its translation: CASSLGDRNTGELFF.